This is a list of T cell receptor beta chains from one sample in a study of shared clonotypes between healthy human individuals. Only in-frame clones appear in the TCRdb table, and some are missing; sequencing was by immunoSEQ multiplex PCR. The sample has 550,000 to 750,000 clones, over 95% seen once; the top ten hold less than 0.13%. The specimen was naive CD8+ T cells sorted from blood. The source of these receptors is a woman in her thirties in good health. Each CDR3 is given with its conserved first and last residue. A D gene is named only where the DNA matches it firmly. Clone size is shown for a subset of rows, as once, few, many or a class of expanded clone.

d_call j_call clone_size v_call cdr3_nt cdr3_aa
TRBD1 TRBJ1-1 NA TRBV9 TGTGCCAGCAGCCCAGGAACAGGGGTCACTGAAGCTTTCTTT CASSPGTGVTEAFF
NA TRBJ1-1 NA TRBV10-2 TGCGCCAGCATCGGGAGAGAACAGGGAGTGGACACTGAAGCTTTCTTT CASIGREQGVDTEAFF
NA TRBJ1-6 NA TRBV13 TGTGCCAGCAGCTTAGGTCGAGGGTCACCCCTCCACTTT CASSLGRGSPLHF
NA TRBJ2-3 NA TRBV6-1 TGTGCCAGCAGTGAAGTGATTCTCTCGGACCCTGGGCCAGATACGCAGTATTTT CASSEVILSDPGPDTQYF
NA TRBJ2-1 NA TRBV7-9 TGTGCCAGCAGCCCTCCGGCGGGCTCATACAATGAGCAGTTCTTC CASSPPAGSYNEQFF
NA TRBJ2-7 NA TRBV11-2 TGTGCCAGCAGCTATTTTACGGGAGTCCCCTACGAGCAGTACTTC CASSYFTGVPYEQYF
NA TRBJ2-7 NA TRBV2 TGTGCCAGCAGGGTGTACGAGCAGTACTTC CASRVYEQYF
TRBD1 TRBJ2-7 NA TRBV6-1 TGTGCCAGCAGTGAAGGTACCTCCGGGACAGGGGCCGAGCAGTACTTC CASSEGTSGTGAEQYF
TRBD1 TRBJ1-4 NA TRBV6-6 TGTGCCAGCTCCCGGACAGGGGGCATCGAAAAACTGTTTTTT CASSRTGGIEKLFF
NA TRBJ2-5 NA TRBV27 TGTGCCAGCAGCCCAGGGTTGGGGCTTCAAGAGACCCAGTACTTC CASSPGLGLQETQYF
NA TRBJ1-1 once TRBV7-6 TGTGCCAGCAGCAGGGGTGACGGCACTGAAGCTTTCTTT CASSRGDGTEAFF
NA TRBJ1-2 NA TRBV11-2 TGTGCCAGCAGCTGGGGGGACGGACCTAACTATGGCTACACCTTC CASSWGDGPNYGYTF
NA TRBJ2-3 NA TRBV7-9 TGTGCCAGCAGCTCTGCGGTCTCGCTGACTAGCACAGATACGCAGTATTTT CASSSAVSLTSTDTQYF
NA TRBJ2-7 NA TRBV10-3 TGTGCCATCAGTGAGTACGGTCGATTAGCGGAGAACTACGAGCAGTACTTC CAISEYGRLAENYEQYF
TRBD1 TRBJ2-3 NA TRBV6-1 TGTGCCAGCACCCGGGACAGAAGCACAGATACGCAGTATTTT CASTRDRSTDTQYF
TRBD1 TRBJ2-1 once TRBV28 TGTGCCAGCAGCCGCAGGGGGCAAGCGGGTAATGAGCAGTTCTTC CASSRRGQAGNEQFF
NA TRBJ2-4 NA TRBV19 TGTGCCAGTAGTATAGAGGAGGTCACTTTAGCCAAAAACATTCAGTACTTC CASSIEEVTLAKNIQYF
TRBD1 TRBJ1-1 NA TRBV7-9 TGTGCCAGCAGCTTAGGGGGGACAGGTTATGGCACTGAAGCTTTCTTT CASSLGGTGYGTEAFF
TRBD2 TRBJ2-2 NA TRBV29-1 TGCAGCGTTGAACTTAGCGGGAGGGGACTAACCGGGGAGCTGTTTTTT CSVELSGRGLTGELFF
NA TRBJ1-5 NA TRBV28 TGTGCCAGCAGACTTTTTTGGCAGAGCAATCAGCCCCAGCATTTT CASRLFWQSNQPQHF
TRBD2 TRBJ2-5 NA TRBV6-5 TGTGCCAGCAGTGCCTCGGGGGGGTCACAAGAGACCCAGTACTTC CASSASGGSQETQYF
TRBD1 TRBJ2-7 NA TRBV9 TGTGCCAGCAGCGTAAACAGAGGGACAGGGTACAACGAGCAGTACTTC CASSVNRGTGYNEQYF
NA TRBJ2-7 NA TRBV15 TGTGCCACCAGTCCTGGGACCTCCTACGAGCAGTACTTC CATSPGTSYEQYF
TRBD2 TRBJ2-1 NA TRBV29-1 TGCAGCGTTGAAGCCCCCGGGGGGGAGCAGTTCTTC CSVEAPGGEQFF
NA TRBJ1-4 once TRBV11-2 TGTGCCAGCAGCTTGAGCGGGGCGCAACGGGAAAAACTGTTTTTT CASSLSGAQREKLFF
NA TRBJ2-1 NA TRBV7-9 TGTGCCAGCAGCTATGGGGAGGGACAGTTGCAGTTCTTC CASSYGEGQLQFF